The 10 T cell receptor beta chains given below trace back to one sample, sequenced in a study of control samples from healthy donors and cancer patients. Libraries were prepared by immunoSEQ multiplex PCR; TCRdb keeps only in-frame clonotypes and omits some of them. The sample has about 120,000 clones; 93% are singletons. Sample: blood. The origin of the receptors is a man aged 30 to 45 in good health.

The chain uses TRBV19 and TRBJ2-5; D is unclear. V gave up 4 bases and J gave up 4 bases, with 7 bases separating them. The V gene's germline CDR1 is LNHDA and CDR2 SQIVND (reference sequence). This CDR3 spans 12 amino acids. CDR3 nucleotide sequence: TGTGCCAGTAGTAACGGTGGAGAGACCCAGTACTTC. It translates to CASSNGGETQYF.

The rearrangement joins TRBV14 to TRBJ1-2; D is unclear. The CDR3 runs to 14 residues. The V and J ends lost 4 bases and 4 bases respectively, with 13 bases between them. CDR1 is SGHDN and CDR2 is FVKESK in the germline V gene. In DNA, the CDR3 is TGTGCCAGCAGCCCGCCGGGTACGGCCTATGGCTACACCTTC. Protein product: CASSPPGTAYGYTF. The whole variable domain, remainder taken from reference TRBV14 and TRBJ1-2, is EAGVTQFPSHSVIEKGQTVTLRCDPISGHDNLYWYRRVMGKEIKFLLHFVKESKQDESGMPNNRFLAERTGGTYSTLKVQPAELEDSGVYFCASSPPGTAYGYTFGSGTRLTVV.

This clone was seen only once. The gene calls are TRBV3-1 (or the pseudogene TRBV3-2) and TRBJ1-1; no firm D call. V was cut by 4 bases and J by 1 base, with 10 bases left in between. Germline CDR1 LGHDT, CDR2 YNNKEL (reference sequence). The CDR3 is 14 residues long. CDR3 protein: CASSLLRSNTEAFF. The CDR3 DNA reads TGTGCCAGCAGCCTACTACGGTCGAACACTGAAGCTTTCTTT.

The J gene is TRBJ1-1, the V gene TRBV5-1, with D hard to call. The CDR3 sequence is 14 residues long. V lost 0 bases to trimming and J lost 0 bases, with 6 bases between them. CDR1 and CDR2 (germline): SGHRS, YFSETQ. CDR3 residues: CASSLGSMNTEAFF. In nucleotides, the CDR3 is TGCGCCAGCAGCTTGGGATCCATGAACACTGAAGCTTTCTTT.

The chain combines TRBV16 with TRBJ2-4; tentatively, D is TRBD1 (5 bases). V was shortened by 4 bases and J by 6 bases, with 16 bases between the two germline ends. Germline CDR1 and CDR2: KGHSY and FQNENV. The CDR3 length is 15 residues. CDR3 nucleotides: TGTGCCAGCAGCCCCGACAGCACCCCATCAAACATTCAGTACTTC. Translating it yields CASSPDSTPSNIQYF.

This chain links TRBV28 with TRBJ2-7, with D uncertain. Trimming pared 6 bases from V and 3 bases from J, leaving 9 bases between. This CDR3 region has 12 residues. Germline loops: CDR1 MDHEN, CDR2 SYDVKM. The CDR3 reads CASSSTGYEQYF. In nucleotides, the CDR3 is TGTGCCAGCAGCAGCACCGGCTACGAGCAGTACTTC.

The sample holds one count of this clone. The CDR3 is CASSDPGLAGLSYEQYF. CDR3 coding DNA: TGTGCCAGCAGCGACCCGGGACTAGCGGGGTTAAGCTACGAGCAGTACTTC. The chain uses TRBV5-5 and TRBJ2-7; TRBD2 aligns across 13 bases. The CDR3 sequence is 17 residues long. The V and J ends lost 4 bases and 3 bases, in that order; junction bases with no gene match: 10. CDR1 is SGHKS and CDR2 is YYEKEE in the germline V gene (reference sequence). Filled out from reference TRBV5-5 and TRBJ2-7, the complete variable domain reads DAGVTQSPTHLIKTRGQQVTLRCSPISGHKSVSWYQQVLGQGPQFIFQYYEKEERGRGNFPDRFSARQFPNYSSELNVNALLLGDSALYLCASSDPGLAGLSYEQYFGPGTRLTVT.

This clone has only one observation. This chain joins TRBV5-1 and TRBJ2-6, with 8 bases matching TRBD1. Trimming removed 5 bases from V and 2 bases from J; junction bases left unmatched: 15. Germline CDR1 is SGHRS and CDR2 is YFSETQ. This CDR3 is 19 amino acids long. CDR3 in amino acids: CASSHRGSLGPPGANVLTF. As DNA, the CDR3 is TGCGCCAGCAGTCACAGGGGGAGTTTGGGGCCGCCTGGGGCCAACGTCCTGACTTTC.

The chain joins TRBV30 to TRBJ1-2, with no clear D. V lost 4 bases and J 8 bases, leaving 14 bases between the germline ends. Germline V gene sequence: CDR1 GTSNPN, CDR2 SVGIG (reference sequence). The CDR3 consists of 12 residues. CDR3 nucleotides: TGTGCCTGGACCCGGGCTCTGGGGGGCTACACCTTC. It yields the protein CAWTRALGGYTF.

V and J are TRBV2 and TRBJ2-3; D tentatively reads TRBD1 or TRBD2 (6 bases each). V shed 8 bases and J shed 0 bases, with 12 bases lying between them. This CDR3 is built from 14 residues. The germline gives CDR1 SNHLY, CDR2 FYNNEI. CDR3 bases: TGTGCCAGCTTAGGGGGGTTAAGCACAGATACGCAGTATTTT. Its protein is CASLGGLSTDTQYF.